Listed below are T cell receptor beta chains from one sample, sequenced in a study of T-cell reconstitution after alpha-beta-depleted transplantation in children. TCRdb reprocessed the PCR reads via MiXCR and lists one record per CDR3 protein. Of 420,000 or so distinct CDR3 sequences listed, roughly a tenth are singletons. The material was PBMCs from the stem cell graft donor, obtained from the stem cell graft. Receptors originate from a human donor who donated a stem cell graft to a child with acute myeloid leukemia. Both conserved end residues are part of each CDR3. The D gene is left open where the match is weak. Clone size is not always given. Where it is, it says once, few, many or a class for expanded clones.

J	V	size	D	CDR3	DNA
TRBJ2-7	TRBV14	NA	TRBD1	CASSQAGQGYEQYF	TGTGCCAGCAGCCAAGCAGGACAGGGGTACGAGCAGTACTTC
TRBJ1-1	TRBV2	NA	TRBD1	CASSLTRTGRVTEAFF	TGTGCCAGCAGTCTAACTAGGACAGGGCGAGTCACTGAAGCTTTCTTT
TRBJ1-4	TRBV4-2	NA	NA	CASSQPPGESNEKLFF	TGTGCCAGCAGCCAACCCCCAGGGGAATCTAATGAAAAACTGTTTTTT
TRBJ2-2	TRBV12-3/TRBV12-4	many	TRBD1	CASSRDSLTGELFF	TGTGCCAGCAGCCGGGACAGCCTTACCGGGGAGCTGTTTTTT
TRBJ2-3	TRBV5-1	few	NA	CASSLWAGQTDTQYF	TGCGCCAGCAGCTTGTGGGCGGGGCAGACAGATACGCAGTATTTT
TRBJ2-4	TRBV29-1	few	NA	CSVQDILAKNIQYF	TGCAGCGTCCAGGACATTCTGGCCAAAAACATTCAGTACTTC
TRBJ2-5	TRBV29-1	many	NA	CSVTGLQQETQYF	TGCAGCGTTACAGGTCTACAACAAGAGACCCAGTACTTC
TRBJ1-4	TRBV10-3	few	TRBD1	CAIMGGQGINEKLFF	TGTGCCATCATGGGGGGACAGGGAATTAATGAAAAACTGTTTTTT
TRBJ1-6	TRBV20-1	NA	NA	CSARARQDQPLHF	TGCAGTGCTAGGGCCCGACAGGACCAACCCCTCCACTTT
TRBJ2-1	TRBV29-1	NA	NA	CGGTLGAYNEQFF	TGCGGCGGGACTTTAGGGGCCTACAATGAGCAGTTCTTC
TRBJ2-2	TRBV29-1	many	TRBD2	CSVDLAGVTGELFF	TGCAGCGTTGACCTAGCGGGCGTCACCGGGGAGCTGTTTTTT
TRBJ2-1	TRBV19	NA	TRBD2	CASSMGGLPYNEQFF	TGTGCCAGTAGTATGGGGGGACTACCCTACAATGAGCAGTTCTTC
TRBJ2-3	TRBV12-3/TRBV12-4	many	TRBD2	CASSLTSGGPDTQYF	TGTGCCAGCAGCCTGACTAGCGGGGGACCTGATACGCAGTATTTT
TRBJ2-7	TRBV6-5	NA	NA	CASSYSVGAGPYEQYF	TGTGCCAGCAGTTACTCGGTAGGCGCAGGACCCTACGAGCAGTACTTC
TRBJ2-1	TRBV3-1	many	TRBD1	CASSQNPGQGNEQFF	TGTGCCAGCAGCCAAAATCCGGGACAGGGCAATGAGCAGTTCTTC
TRBJ2-5	TRBV3-1	NA	NA	CASNQSETQYF	TGTGCCAGCAACCAATCGGAGACCCAGTACTTC
TRBJ2-6	TRBV5-1	NA	NA	CASSLEGGGVSGANVLTF	TGCGCCAGCAGTTTGGAGGGGGGAGGAGTCTCTGGGGCCAACGTCCTGACTTTC
TRBJ1-5	TRBV20-1	NA	NA	CSAGGRVLSNQPQHF	TGCAGTGCAGGTGGGAGAGTCCTTAGCAATCAGCCCCAGCATTTT
TRBJ2-3	TRBV5-6	NA	NA	CASSLGGGSGDTQYF	TGTGCCAGCAGCCTGGGGGGCGGGAGTGGTGATACGCAGTATTTT
TRBJ2-4	TRBV7-2	many	NA	CASSSPGKNIQYF	TGTGCCAGCAGCTCTCCGGGCAAAAACATTCAGTACTTC
TRBJ2-1	TRBV2	few	NA	CASTGDDDEQFF	TGTGCCAGCACAGGGGATGACGATGAGCAGTTCTTC
TRBJ2-3	TRBV9	NA	NA	CASSVVGLPDTQYF	TGTGCCAGCAGCGTAGTTGGACTCCCAGATACGCAGTATTTT
TRBJ2-2	TRBV20-1	few	TRBD1	CSARDQGTGYTGELFF	TGCAGTGCTAGAGATCAAGGGACAGGTTACACCGGGGAGCTGTTTTTT
TRBJ2-2	TRBV12-3/TRBV12-4	NA	TRBD2	CASSRTSGRLNTGELFF	TGTGCCAGCAGCCGGACTAGCGGGAGGCTGAACACCGGGGAGCTGTTTTTT
TRBJ2-5	TRBV29-1	NA	TRBD2	CSVEELAGPRRETQYF	TGCAGCGTTGAAGAGCTAGCGGGACCCCGTCGGGAGACCCAGTACTTC
TRBJ2-3	TRBV4-3	NA	NA	CAISQGRMGNVPTDTQYF	TGCGCCATCAGCCAAGGGCGGATGGGGAACGTCCCCACAGATACGCAGTATTTT
TRBJ2-6	TRBV5-1	many	NA	CASSLPEISSGANVLTF	TGCGCCAGCAGCTTGCCCGAAATCAGCTCTGGGGCCAACGTCCTGACTTTC
TRBJ1-6	TRBV9	NA	NA	CASSEAPSNSPLHF	TGTGCCAGCAGCGAGGCACCGTCTAATTCACCCCTCCACTTT
TRBJ2-5	TRBV7-2	NA	TRBD2	CASSDLAGGLETQYF	TGTGCCAGCAGCGACTTAGCGGGGGGGCTTGAGACCCAGTACTTC
TRBJ2-2	TRBV9	few	TRBD2	CASSPSGRGITGELFF	TGTGCCAGCAGCCCTAGCGGGAGGGGCATCACCGGGGAGCTGTTTTTT
TRBJ2-1	TRBV20-1	few	NA	CSARGRRLDNEQFF	TGCAGTGCTAGAGGCCGTCGGCTAGACAATGAGCAGTTCTTC
TRBJ2-1	TRBV29-1	many	NA	CSAKSGAAYNEQFF	TGCAGCGCCAAAAGTGGCGCGGCGTACAATGAGCAGTTCTTC
TRBJ1-6	TRBV5-4	NA	TRBD1	CASSLQQGDSPLHF	TGTGCCAGCAGCTTGCAACAGGGGGATTCACCCCTCCACTTT